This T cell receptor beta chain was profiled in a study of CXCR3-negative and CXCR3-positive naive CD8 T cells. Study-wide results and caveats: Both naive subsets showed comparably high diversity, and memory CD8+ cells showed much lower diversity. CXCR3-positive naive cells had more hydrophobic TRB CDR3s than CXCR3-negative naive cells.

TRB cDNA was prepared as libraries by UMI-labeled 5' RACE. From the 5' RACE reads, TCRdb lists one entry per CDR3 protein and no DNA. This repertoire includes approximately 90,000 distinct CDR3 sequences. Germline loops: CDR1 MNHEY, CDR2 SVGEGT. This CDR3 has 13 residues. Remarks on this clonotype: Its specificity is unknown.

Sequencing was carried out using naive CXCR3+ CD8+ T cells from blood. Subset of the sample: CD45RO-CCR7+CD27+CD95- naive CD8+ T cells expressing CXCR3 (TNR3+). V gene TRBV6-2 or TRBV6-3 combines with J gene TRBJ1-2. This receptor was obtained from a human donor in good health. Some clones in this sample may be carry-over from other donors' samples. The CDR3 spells CASTGLANYGYTF.